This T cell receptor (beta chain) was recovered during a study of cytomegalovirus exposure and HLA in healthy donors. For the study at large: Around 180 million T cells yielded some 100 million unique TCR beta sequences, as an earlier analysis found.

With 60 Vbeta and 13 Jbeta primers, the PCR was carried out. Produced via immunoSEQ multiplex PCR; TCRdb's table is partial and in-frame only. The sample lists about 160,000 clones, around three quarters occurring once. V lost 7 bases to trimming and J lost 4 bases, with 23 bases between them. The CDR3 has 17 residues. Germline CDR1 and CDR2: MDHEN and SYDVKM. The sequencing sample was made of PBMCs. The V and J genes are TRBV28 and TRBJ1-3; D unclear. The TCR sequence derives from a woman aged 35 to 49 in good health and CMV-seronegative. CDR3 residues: CASTLRFPAGGGNTIYF. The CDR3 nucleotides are TGTGCCAGCACCTTAAGGTTCCCGGCCGGAGGGGGAAACACCATATATTTT.